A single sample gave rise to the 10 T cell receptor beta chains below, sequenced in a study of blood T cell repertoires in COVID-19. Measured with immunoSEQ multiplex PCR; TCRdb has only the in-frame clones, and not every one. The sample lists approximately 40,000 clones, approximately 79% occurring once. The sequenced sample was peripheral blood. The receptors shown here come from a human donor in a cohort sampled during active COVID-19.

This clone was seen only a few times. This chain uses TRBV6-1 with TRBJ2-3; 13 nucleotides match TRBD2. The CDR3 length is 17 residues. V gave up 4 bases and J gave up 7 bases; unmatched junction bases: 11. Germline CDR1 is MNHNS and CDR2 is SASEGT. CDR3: CASSGTSGGLGLYTQYF. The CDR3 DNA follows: TGTGCCAGCAGTGGGACTAGCGGGGGACTAGGGCTATATACGCAGTATTTT.

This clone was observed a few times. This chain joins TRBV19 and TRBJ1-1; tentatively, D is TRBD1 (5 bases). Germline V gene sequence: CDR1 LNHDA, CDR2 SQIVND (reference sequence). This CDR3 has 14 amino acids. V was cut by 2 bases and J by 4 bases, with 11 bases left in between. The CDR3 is CASSIPGGFTEAFF. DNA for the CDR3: TGTGCCAGTAGTATACCGGGGGGATTCACTGAAGCTTTCTTT.

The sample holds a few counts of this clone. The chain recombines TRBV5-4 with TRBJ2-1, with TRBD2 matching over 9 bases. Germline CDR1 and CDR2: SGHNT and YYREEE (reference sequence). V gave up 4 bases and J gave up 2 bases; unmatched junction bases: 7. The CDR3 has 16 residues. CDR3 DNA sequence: TGTGCCAGCAGCCGAGACTCTAGCGGGACCTACAATGAGCAGTTCTTC. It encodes CASSRDSSGTYNEQFF.

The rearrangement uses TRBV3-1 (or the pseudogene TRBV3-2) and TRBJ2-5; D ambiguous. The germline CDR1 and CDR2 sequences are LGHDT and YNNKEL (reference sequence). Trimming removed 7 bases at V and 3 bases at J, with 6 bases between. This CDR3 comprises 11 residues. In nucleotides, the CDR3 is TGTGCCAGCACGGTGGAAGAGACCCAGTACTTC. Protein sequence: CASTVEETQYF.

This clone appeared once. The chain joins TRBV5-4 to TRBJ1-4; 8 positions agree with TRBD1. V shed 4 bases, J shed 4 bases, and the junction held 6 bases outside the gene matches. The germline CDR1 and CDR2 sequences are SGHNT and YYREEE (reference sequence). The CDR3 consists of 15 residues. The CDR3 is CASSPTGGNNEKLFF. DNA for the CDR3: TGTGCCAGCAGCCCAACAGGGGGGAATAATGAAAAACTGTTTTTT.

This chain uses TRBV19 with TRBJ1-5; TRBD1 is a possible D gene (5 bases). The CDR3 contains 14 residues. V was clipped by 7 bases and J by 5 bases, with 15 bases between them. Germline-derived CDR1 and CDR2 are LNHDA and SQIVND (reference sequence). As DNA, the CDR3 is TGTGCCAGTACCAGGGAGGGGCCCCATCAGCCCCAGCATTTT. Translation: CASTREGPHQPQHF.

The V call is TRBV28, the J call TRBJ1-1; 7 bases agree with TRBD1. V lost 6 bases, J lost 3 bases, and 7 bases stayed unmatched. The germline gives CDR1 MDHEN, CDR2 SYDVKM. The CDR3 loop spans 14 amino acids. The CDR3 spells CASSGPGQYTEAFF. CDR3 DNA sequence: TGTGCCAGCAGCGGACCGGGACAGTACACTGAAGCTTTCTTT.

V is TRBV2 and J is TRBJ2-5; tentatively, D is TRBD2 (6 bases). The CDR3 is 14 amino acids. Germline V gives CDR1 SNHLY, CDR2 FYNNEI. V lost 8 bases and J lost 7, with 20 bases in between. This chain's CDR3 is CASQATVMGGTQYF. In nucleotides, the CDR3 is TGTGCCAGCCAGGCGACAGTCATGGGGGGGACCCAGTACTTC.

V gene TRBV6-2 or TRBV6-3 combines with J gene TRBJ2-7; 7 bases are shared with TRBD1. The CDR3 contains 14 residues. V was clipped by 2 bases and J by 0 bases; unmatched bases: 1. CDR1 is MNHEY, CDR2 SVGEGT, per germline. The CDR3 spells CASSYRDSSYEQYV. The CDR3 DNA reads TGTGCCAGCAGTTACCGGGACAGCTCCTACGAGCAGTACGTC.

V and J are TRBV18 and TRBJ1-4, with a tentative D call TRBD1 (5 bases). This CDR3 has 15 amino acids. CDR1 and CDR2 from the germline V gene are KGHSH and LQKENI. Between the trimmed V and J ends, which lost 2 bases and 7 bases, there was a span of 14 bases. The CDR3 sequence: CASSPWFGGAEKLFF. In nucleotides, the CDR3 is TGTGCCAGCTCACCATGGTTCGGGGGTGCTGAAAAACTGTTTTTT.